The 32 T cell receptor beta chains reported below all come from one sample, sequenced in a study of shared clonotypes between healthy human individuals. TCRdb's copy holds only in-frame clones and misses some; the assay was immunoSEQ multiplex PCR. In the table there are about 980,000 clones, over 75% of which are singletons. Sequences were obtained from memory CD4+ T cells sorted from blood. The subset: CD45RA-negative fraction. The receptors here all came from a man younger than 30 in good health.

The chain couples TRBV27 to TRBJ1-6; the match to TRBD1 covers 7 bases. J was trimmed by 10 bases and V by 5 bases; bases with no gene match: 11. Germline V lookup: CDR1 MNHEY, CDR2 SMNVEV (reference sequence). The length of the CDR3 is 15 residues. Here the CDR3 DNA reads TGTGCCAGCAGTAGACAGGGCAGGCAATACTCACCCCTCCACTTT. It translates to CASSRQGRQYSPLHF.

The DNA of the CDR3 is TGCGCCAGCAGCTTGGGGCAGGAGGGGTCTGGAAACACCATATATTTT. Amino acids: CASSLGQEGSGNTIYF. The chain employs TRBV5-1 and TRBJ1-3; a possible D gene is TRBD1 (5 bases). Germline CDR1 and CDR2: SGHRS and YFSETQ. The CDR3 consists of 16 residues. V lost 0 bases and J lost 1, with 11 bases in between.

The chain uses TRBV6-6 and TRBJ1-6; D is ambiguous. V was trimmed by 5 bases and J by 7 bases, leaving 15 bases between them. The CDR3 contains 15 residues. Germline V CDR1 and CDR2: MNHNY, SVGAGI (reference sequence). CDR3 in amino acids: CASSTPQGPNSPLHF. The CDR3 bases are TGTGCCAGCAGTACGCCCCAAGGGCCCAATTCACCCCTCCACTTT.

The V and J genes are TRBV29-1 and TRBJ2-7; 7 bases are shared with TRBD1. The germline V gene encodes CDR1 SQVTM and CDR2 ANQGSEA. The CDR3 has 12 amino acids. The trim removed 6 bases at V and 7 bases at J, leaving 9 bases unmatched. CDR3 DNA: TGCAGCGTAAGATCCGGGACAGCGGAGCAGTACTTC. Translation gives CSVRSGTAEQYF.

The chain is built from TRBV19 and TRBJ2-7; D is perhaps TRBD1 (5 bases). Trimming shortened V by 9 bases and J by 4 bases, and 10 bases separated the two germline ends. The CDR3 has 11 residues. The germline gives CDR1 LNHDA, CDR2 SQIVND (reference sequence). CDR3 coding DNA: TGTGCCAGCGCAAACAGGTACGAGCAGTACTTC. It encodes CASANRYEQYF.

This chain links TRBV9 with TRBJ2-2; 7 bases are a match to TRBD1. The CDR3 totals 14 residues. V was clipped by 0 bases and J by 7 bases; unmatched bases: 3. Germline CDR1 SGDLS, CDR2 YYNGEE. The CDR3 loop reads CASSVGDRSGELFF. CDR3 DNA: TGTGCCAGCAGCGTAGGGGACAGAAGCGGGGAGCTGTTTTTT.

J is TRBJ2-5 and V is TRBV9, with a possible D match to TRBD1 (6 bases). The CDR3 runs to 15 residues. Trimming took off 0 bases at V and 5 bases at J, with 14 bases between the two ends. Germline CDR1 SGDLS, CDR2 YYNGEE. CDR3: CASSVVFGGVETQYF. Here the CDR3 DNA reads TGTGCCAGCAGCGTAGTTTTTGGGGGCGTGGAGACCCAGTACTTC.

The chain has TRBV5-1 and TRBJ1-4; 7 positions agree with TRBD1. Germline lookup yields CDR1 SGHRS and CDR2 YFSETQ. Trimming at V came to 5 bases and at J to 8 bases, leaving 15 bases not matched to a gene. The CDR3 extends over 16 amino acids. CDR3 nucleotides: TGCGCCAGCAGACCTGGGCCGACAGGGCAATCCGAAAAACTGTTTTTT. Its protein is CASRPGPTGQSEKLFF.

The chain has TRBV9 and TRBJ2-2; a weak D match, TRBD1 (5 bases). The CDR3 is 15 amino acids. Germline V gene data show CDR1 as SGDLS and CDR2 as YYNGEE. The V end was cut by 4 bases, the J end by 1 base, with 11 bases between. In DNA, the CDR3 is TGTGCCAGCAGCCAGGGATCAAAGAACACCGGGGAGCTGTTTTTT. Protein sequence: CASSQGSKNTGELFF.

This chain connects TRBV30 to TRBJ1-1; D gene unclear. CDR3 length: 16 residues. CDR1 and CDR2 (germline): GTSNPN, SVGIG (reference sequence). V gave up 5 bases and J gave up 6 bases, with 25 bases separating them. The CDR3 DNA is TGTGCCTGGCATACGCTTCTCCGGGGATCTAGGGCTGAAGCTTTCTTT. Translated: CAWHTLLRGSRAEAFF.

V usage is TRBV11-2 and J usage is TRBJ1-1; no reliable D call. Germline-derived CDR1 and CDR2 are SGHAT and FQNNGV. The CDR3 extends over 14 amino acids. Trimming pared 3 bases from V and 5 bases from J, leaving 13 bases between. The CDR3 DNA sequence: TGTGCCAGCAGCTTCAACGCCGTAAGGACTGAAGCTTTCTTT. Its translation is CASSFNAVRTEAFF.

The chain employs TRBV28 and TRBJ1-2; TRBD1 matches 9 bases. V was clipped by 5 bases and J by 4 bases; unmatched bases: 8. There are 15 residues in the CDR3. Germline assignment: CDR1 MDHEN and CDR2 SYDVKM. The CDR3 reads CASSRTGTGFYGYTF. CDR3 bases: TGTGCCAGCAGTCGCACCGGGACAGGGTTCTATGGCTACACCTTC.

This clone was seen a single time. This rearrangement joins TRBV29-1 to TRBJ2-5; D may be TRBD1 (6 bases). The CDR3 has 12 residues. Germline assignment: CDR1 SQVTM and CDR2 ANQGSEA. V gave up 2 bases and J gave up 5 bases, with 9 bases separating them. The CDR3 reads CSVESGVETQYF. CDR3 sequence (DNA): TGCAGCGTTGAATCAGGGGTCGAGACCCAGTACTTC. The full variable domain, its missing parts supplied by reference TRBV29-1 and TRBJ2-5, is SAVISQKPSRDICQRGTSLTIQCQVDSQVTMMFWYRQQPGQSLTLIATANQGSEATYESGFVIDKFPISRPNLTFSTLTVSNMSPEDSSIYLCSVESGVETQYFGPGTRLLVL.

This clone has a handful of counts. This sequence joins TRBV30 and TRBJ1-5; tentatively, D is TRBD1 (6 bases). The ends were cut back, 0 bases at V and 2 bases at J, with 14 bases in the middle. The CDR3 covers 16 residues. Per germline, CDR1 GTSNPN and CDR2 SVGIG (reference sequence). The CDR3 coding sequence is TGTGCCTGGAGTGTACGAGGGGGGTTGGGCAATCAGCCCCAGCATTTT. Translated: CAWSVRGGLGNQPQHF.

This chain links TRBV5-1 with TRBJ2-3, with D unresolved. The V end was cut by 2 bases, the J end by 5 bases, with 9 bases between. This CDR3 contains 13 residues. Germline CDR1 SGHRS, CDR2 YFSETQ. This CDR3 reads CASSFEGGDTQYF. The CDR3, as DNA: TGCGCCAGCAGCTTCGAAGGTGGAGATACGCAGTATTTT.

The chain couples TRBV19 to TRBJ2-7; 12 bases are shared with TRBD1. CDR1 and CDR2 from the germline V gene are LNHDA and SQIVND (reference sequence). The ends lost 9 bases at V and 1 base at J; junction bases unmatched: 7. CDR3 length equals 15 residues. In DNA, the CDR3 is TGTGCCAGGAGACCGGGACAGGGGGCTTCCTACGAGCAGTACTTC. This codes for CARRPGQGASYEQYF.

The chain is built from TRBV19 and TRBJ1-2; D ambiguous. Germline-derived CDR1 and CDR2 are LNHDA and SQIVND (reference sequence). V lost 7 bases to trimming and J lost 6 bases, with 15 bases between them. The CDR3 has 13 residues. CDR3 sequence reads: CASMERADDGYTF. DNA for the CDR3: TGTGCCAGTATGGAGCGGGCAGATGATGGCTACACCTTC.

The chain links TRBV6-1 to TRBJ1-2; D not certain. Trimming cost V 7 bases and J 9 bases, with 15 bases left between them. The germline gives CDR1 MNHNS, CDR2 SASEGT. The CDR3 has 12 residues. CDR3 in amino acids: CASIGYVTRYTF. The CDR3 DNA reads TGTGCCAGCATCGGGTACGTTACGCGCTACACCTTC.

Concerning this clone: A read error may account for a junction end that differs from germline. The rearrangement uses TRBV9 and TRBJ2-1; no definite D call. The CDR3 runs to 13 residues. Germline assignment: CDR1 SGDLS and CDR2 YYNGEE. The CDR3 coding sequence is TGTGCCAGCAGCGTAGGGGGAAGCACTCCCCCGATCTTC. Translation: CASSVGGSTPPIF.

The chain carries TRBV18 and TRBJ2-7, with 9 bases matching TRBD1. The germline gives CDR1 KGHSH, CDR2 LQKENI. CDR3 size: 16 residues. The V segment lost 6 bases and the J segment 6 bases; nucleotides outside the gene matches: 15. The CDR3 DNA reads TGTGCCAGCTCCCCGCGCGCAGTACAGGGGGCGTCCGAGCAGTACTTC. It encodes CASSPRAVQGASEQYF.

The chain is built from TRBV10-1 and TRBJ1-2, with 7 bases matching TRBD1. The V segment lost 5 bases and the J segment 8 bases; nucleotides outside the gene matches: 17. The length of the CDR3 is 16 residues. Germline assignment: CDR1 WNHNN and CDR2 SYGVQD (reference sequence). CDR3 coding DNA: TGCGCCAGCAGTAATACAGGGGAAGAAGGTGTTTACGGCTACACCTTC. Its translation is CASSNTGEEGVYGYTF.

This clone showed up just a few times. This CDR3 is CASSVGEGQETQYF. In nucleotides, the CDR3 is TGTGCCAGCAGTGTTGGGGAGGGACAAGAGACCCAGTACTTC. The gene calls are TRBV2 and TRBJ2-5; 7 bases fit TRBD2. V lost 4 bases to trimming and J lost 2 bases; unmatched junction nucleotides: 4. CDR3 length: 14 amino acids. Germline V CDR1 and CDR2: SNHLY, FYNNEI.

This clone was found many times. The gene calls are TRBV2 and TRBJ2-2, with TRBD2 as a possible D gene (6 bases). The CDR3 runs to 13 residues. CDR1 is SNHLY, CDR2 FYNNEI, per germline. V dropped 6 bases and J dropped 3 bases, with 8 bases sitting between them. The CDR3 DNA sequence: TGTGCCAGCAGGGAGGGGTACACCGGGGAGCTGTTTTTT. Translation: CASREGYTGELFF.

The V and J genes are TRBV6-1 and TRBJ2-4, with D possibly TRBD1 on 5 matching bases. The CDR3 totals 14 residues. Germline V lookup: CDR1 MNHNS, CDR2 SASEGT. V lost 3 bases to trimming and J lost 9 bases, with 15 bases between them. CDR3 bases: TGTGCCAGCAGTGAGGTCCAGGGCTTCGGCATTCAGTACTTC. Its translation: CASSEVQGFGIQYF.

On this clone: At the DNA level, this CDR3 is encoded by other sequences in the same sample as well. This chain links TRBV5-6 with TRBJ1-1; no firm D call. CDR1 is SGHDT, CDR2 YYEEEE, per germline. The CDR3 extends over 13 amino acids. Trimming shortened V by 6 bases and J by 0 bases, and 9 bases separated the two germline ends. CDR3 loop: CASNEGMNTEAFF. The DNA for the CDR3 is TGTGCCAGCAACGAGGGTATGAACACTGAAGCTTTCTTT.

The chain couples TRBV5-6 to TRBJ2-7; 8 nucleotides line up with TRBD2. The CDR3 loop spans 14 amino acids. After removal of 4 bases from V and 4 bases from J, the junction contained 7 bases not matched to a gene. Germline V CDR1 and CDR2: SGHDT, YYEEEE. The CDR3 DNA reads TGTGCCAGCAGCCCGGACGGGGGGGCTTACGAGCAGTACTTC. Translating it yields CASSPDGGAYEQYF.

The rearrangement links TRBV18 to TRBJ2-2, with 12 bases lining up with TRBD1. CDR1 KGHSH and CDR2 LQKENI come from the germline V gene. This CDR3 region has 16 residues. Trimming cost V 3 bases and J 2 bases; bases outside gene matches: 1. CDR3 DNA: TGTGCCAGCTCACCGGGGACAGGGGGCAACACCGGGGAGCTGTTTTTT. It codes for CASSPGTGGNTGELFF.

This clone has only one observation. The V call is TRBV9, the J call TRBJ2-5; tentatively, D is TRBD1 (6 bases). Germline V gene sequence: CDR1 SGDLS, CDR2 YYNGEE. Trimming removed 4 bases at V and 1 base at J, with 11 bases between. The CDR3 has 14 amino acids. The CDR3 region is CASSMTGIQETQYF. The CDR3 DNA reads TGTGCCAGCAGCATGACAGGTATCCAAGAGACCCAGTACTTC.

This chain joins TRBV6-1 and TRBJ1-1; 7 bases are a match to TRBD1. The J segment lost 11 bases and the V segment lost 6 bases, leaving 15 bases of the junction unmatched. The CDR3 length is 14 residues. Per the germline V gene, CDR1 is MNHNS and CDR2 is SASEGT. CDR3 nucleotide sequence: TGTGCCAGCAGCTCCGGACAGGAGTCGAATAGGGCTTTCTTT. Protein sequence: CASSSGQESNRAFF.

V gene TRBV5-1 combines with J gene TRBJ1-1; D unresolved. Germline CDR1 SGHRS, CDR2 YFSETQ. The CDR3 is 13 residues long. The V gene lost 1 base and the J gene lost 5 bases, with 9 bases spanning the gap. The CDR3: CASSLIRGTEAFF. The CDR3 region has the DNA TGCGCCAGCAGCTTGATCCGGGGTACTGAAGCTTTCTTT.

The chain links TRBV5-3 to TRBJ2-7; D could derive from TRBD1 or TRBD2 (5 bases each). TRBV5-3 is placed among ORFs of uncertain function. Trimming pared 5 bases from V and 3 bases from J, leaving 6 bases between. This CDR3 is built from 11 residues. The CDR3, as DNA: TGTGCCAGAAGGAGGGGCTACGAGCAGTACTTC. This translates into CARRRGYEQYF.

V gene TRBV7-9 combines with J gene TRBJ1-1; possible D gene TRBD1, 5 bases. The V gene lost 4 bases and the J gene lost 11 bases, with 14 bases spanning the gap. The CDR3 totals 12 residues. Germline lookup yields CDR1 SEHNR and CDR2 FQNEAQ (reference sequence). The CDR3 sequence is CASSSLEGWAFF. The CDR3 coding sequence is TGTGCCAGCAGCTCCCTGGAGGGGTGGGCTTTCTTT. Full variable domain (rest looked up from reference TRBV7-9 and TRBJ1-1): DTGVSQNPRHKITKRGQNVTFRCDPISEHNRLYWYRQTLGQGPEFLTYFQNEAQLEKSRLLSDRFSAERPKGSFSTLEIQRTEQGDSAMYLCASSSLEGWAFFGQGTRLTVV.